Given below is one T cell receptor (beta chain) in context. This clonotype has at least ten counts. Its antigen is still unknown. It has no much larger one-base neighbor in the sample; base qualities were not kept. Every donor was a healthy Caucasian. The twin cohort consisted of three pairs of female monozygotic twins, all aged about 18 to 30 years. The RNA used for TCR libraries was isolated from peripheral blood mononuclear cells. The CDR3 spans 12 residues, from the cysteine through the phenylalanine. Left in the record is the CDR3 DNA by itself, 36 bases read in frame from the first base. The V end loses 5 bases and the J end loses 3 bases, and a stretch of 11 bases separates them. CDR1 SQVTM and CDR2 ANQGSEA are derived from the germline V gene. The entry originates in a study of identical twins listed by TCRdb under 2016. For the wider study: To test whether fetal clonotypes persist, this study deep-sequenced TCR alpha and beta repertoires from monozygotic twins, from unrelated adults of various ages, and from cord blood. Replicate twin experiments were performed at different times using different library preparation protocols to rule out contamination.

Library generation was performed with 5' RACE. The sequencer was an Illumina HiSeq 2000. Template switching added a universal primer binding site, and the final cDNA carried a unique molecular identifier that allowed TCR cDNA molecules to be counted accurately. Specific primers in the conserved constant-segment region were used to synthesize first-strand cDNA for the TCR alpha and beta chains. To control for contamination, every cDNA library was double barcoded, receiving both a SMART-Mk sample barcode and Illumina barcodes. TruSeq adapter sequences and Illumina sample barcodes were added in two successive PCR steps. TCR alpha and beta cDNA libraries were sequenced on the Illumina HiSeq platform with custom primers. The authors processed their data as follows. Unique molecular identifiers were extracted from raw reads with MiGEC, and CDR3 positions were determined with MiXCR. For each individual, recombination models were inferred using an EM algorithm with the repgenHMM and IGoR tools. The tcR package in R was used for shared clonotype analysis, with sharing normalized by the product of cloneset sizes. Out-of-frame nonproductive sequences were analyzed to study raw recombination free of thymic and clonal selection effects. In-frame beta chains were kept once TCRdb had trimmed the public reads at Q25 with fastp and called clones with MiXCR. All rows with the same CDR3 protein become a single entry with the most common DNA and genes. It is TCRdb's table, rather than the study itself, that gives the V and J calls and clone size. The sample table records roughly 690,000 distinct CDR3 sequences; around 20% of these occur just once. The ten biggest clones cover more than 4% of the sample.

General conclusions and limits of the study: Because the same donors could not be followed over many years, conclusions were based on cross-sectional statistical analysis. Out-of-frame TCR alpha sharing in monozygotic twins was systematically underestimated by recombination models, whereas sharing between unrelated individuals was in agreement with the recombination models. Fewer insertions were carried by abundant cord blood beta clonotypes, a similar but weaker trend appeared in young adult naive repertoires, and no such trend appeared in memory repertoires. Compared with coincidental sharing between unrelated individuals, out-of-frame TCR alpha sequences shared between twins had an excess of sequences with low generation probability. In beta out-of-frame sequences, excess twin sharing was weaker, because having fewer shared sequences lowered the signal-to-noise ratio. Zero-insertion analyses could be partly confounded by invariant T cells such as MAIT and iNKT, though diverse VJ usage argued against such confounding for most clonotypes.

These data were also reused for a study on T cells expressing NK-cell markers. The second study reports: In sorted CD3+CD56+NKG2C+, CD3+CD56+NKG2C- and CD3+CD56-NKG2C+ T-cell subsets from roughly 8 donors, TCR beta-chain repertoires were profiled. Among the eight sequenced donors, seven were HCMV-seropositive and one was HCMV-seronegative. To restrict sorting to alphabetaTCR-expressing T cells, an anti-gammadeltaTCR antibody was added in several experiments. In over 5 donors, the dominant CD3+CD56+NKG2C+ clonotypes were among the top 10 CD8+ clonotypes and accounted for about 1.0-7.5% of CD8+ T cells. Those dominant clonotypes were again the most abundant among CD3+CD56-NKG2C+ cells in several donors, at roughly 25-60.1%. Whether the expanded NKG2C-expressing T cell clones were specific for HCMV antigens was left unclear. All eight donors whose samples were sequenced were randomly selected healthy volunteers, three of them men and five women. HCMV-specific IgG was detected in serum with a commercial ELISA kit to determine HCMV serostatus. For 5 or 6 donors, unsorted PBMC were also used to sequence bulk peripheral blood T-cell repertoires. MIGEC handled demultiplexing of the reads and grouping by UMI, while MiTCR was used to assemble and quantify clonotypes. To remove erroneous sequences, TCR cDNA sequences were retained only when supported by two or more reads. The tcR package was used for downstream repertoire analysis, with clonotypes matched between fractions based on CDR3 nucleotide sequence plus V segment. VDJmatch was used to annotate antigen specificity against VDJdb, with one amino acid substitution allowed in CDR3.

The sequence is built from TRBV29-1 and TRBJ2-7, and TRBD1 may be the D gene, going by 5 matching bases. The source material was PBMCs. This sequence originates from a woman under 30 in good health. At the DNA level, the sequence is TGCAGCGTTAGGCAGGGTGTCTACGAGCAGTACTTC. Translated, this gives CSVRQGVYEQYF.